Each of the 20 T cell receptor beta chains below was sequenced from the same sample in a study of CD8 T cells in ankylosing spondylitis. Antigens of these TCRs are unknown. TCRdb recomputed calls from the 5' RACE reads with MiXCR, one row per CDR3 protein. The sample has some 400,000 distinct CDR3 sequences, more than 20% seen once. Study findings and constraints: Among TCR beta sequences, a motif of about 8 highly homologous variants appeared characteristic of ankylosing spondylitis blood.

Sequencing was done on a sample of blood, either unsorted or a sorted T cell fraction (not recorded which). The receptors here all came from a male donor with ankylosing spondylitis.

This clonotype appeared a few times. The chain has TRBV11-2 and TRBJ2-1; 13 nucleotides line up with TRBD2. The CDR3 length is 17 residues. Germline CDR1 is SGHAT and CDR2 is FQNNGV. V dropped 5 bases and J dropped 2; count of bases not matched to a gene: 6. CDR3 sequence: CASSKTSGRPTYNEQFF. CDR3 bases: TGTGCCAGCAGCAAGACTAGCGGGAGGCCCACCTACAATGAGCAGTTCTTC.

As for this clonotype: Its ends do not fully match the called genes, so a read error is possible. The chain is built from TRBV3-1 and TRBJ2-7; 9 nucleotides align to TRBD2. Germline loops: CDR1 LGHDT, CDR2 YNNKEL (reference sequence). CDR3 length equals 13 residues. This chain's CDR3 is CATSLSGSHEQYF. Here the CDR3 DNA reads TGTGCCACCAGCCTTAGCGGGAGCCACGAGCAGTACTTC.

J is TRBJ2-2 and V is TRBV7-3; 8 bases agree with TRBD2. V dropped 5 bases and J dropped 5; count of bases not matched to a gene: 7. Germline V gene lookup returns CDR1 SGHTA and CDR2 FQGTGA. The CDR3 totals 15 residues. CDR3 sequence reads: CASSLRGGGTGELFF. DNA of the CDR3: TGTGCCAGCAGCCTCCGGGGGGGCGGAACCGGGGAGCTGTTTTTT.

This clonotype was seen a handful of times. The chain joins TRBV18 to TRBJ1-1; D call uncertain. Germline V gene sequence: CDR1 KGHSH, CDR2 LQKENI. Between the trimmed V and J ends, which lost 2 bases and 4 bases, there was a span of 11 bases. CDR3 length: 14 residues. For the CDR3, the DNA is TGTGCCAGCTCACCAGGCGGGGTGAGCACTGAAGCTTTCTTT. Translated, it gives CASSPGGVSTEAFF.

This clonotype was seen more than once but under ten times. V and J are TRBV5-1 and TRBJ2-3; weak D call: TRBD1 (5 bases). Germline V gene lookup returns CDR1 SGHRS and CDR2 YFSETQ. This CDR3 spans 16 amino acids. Trimming left V 0 bases short and J 2 bases short, with 13 bases between. CDR3 amino acids: CASSLEGAPDTDTQYF. CDR3 coding DNA: TGCGCCAGCAGCTTGGAAGGGGCACCGGACACAGATACGCAGTATTTT.

This clonotype was seen more than once but under ten times. The V and J genes are TRBV20-1 and TRBJ2-5, with D possibly TRBD1 on 6 matching bases. Per the germline V gene, CDR1 is DFQATT and CDR2 is SNEGSKA (reference sequence). The CDR3 has 15 residues. Trimming took off 6 bases at V and 5 bases at J, with 22 bases between the two ends. The CDR3 coding sequence is TGCAGTGCGCGTCGGACAGTTCGGAGCGGCGAGACCCAGTACTTC. Protein product: CSARRTVRSGETQYF.

CDR3 coding DNA: TGTGCCAGCAGTTTCGCCTTGGCAGCCGAAGCTTTCTTT. Its translation is CASSFALAAEAFF. This rearrangement joins TRBV28 to TRBJ1-1; D is ambiguous. V shed 3 bases and J shed 8 bases, with 13 bases lying between them. This CDR3 is built from 13 residues. Germline V lookup: CDR1 MDHEN, CDR2 SYDVKM.

This clonotype was observed a few times. The rearrangement uses TRBV6-1 and TRBJ2-1, with 11 bases lining up with TRBD2. The length of the CDR3 is 17 residues. The junction had 19 bases not matched to a gene; V was cut back by 4 bases and J by 14 bases. Germline-derived CDR1 and CDR2 are MNHNS and SASEGT. The CDR3: CASSAAVAGGPFRGKFF. CDR3 nucleotide sequence: TGTGCCAGCAGTGCGGCTGTAGCGGGAGGGCCGTTCAGGGGAAAGTTCTTC.

The chain couples TRBV9 to TRBJ2-5; 7 bases match TRBD1. Per the germline V gene, CDR1 is SGDLS and CDR2 is YYNGEE. The junction had 8 bases not matched to a gene; V was cut back by 4 bases and J by 5 bases. This CDR3 has 14 amino acids. In nucleotides, the CDR3 is TGTGCCAGCAGCACCGGGACAGTACGGGAGACCCAGTACTTC. Protein product: CASSTGTVRETQYF.

The chain joins TRBV7-3 to TRBJ1-2; the D is unclear. The CDR3 spans 13 residues. The V end lost 5 bases, the J end lost 4 bases, and 11 bases lay between the germline ends. Looked up from germline, CDR1 is SGHTA and CDR2 is FQGTGA. This CDR3 is CASSRTAGYGYTF. In DNA, the CDR3 is TGTGCCAGCAGCCGGACGGCAGGCTATGGCTACACCTTC. The full variable domain, completed using reference TRBV7-3 and TRBJ1-2, is GAGVSQTPSNKVTEKGKYVELRCDPISGHTALYWYRQSLGQGPEFLIYFQGTGAADDSGLPNDRFFAVRPEGSVSTLKIQRTERGDSAVYLCASSRTAGYGYTFGSGTRLTVV.

This clonotype was seen only a few times. The chain uses TRBV5-1 and TRBJ2-5; a possible D gene is TRBD1 (6 bases). The CDR3 has 18 residues. V lost 4 bases and J lost 1, with 23 bases in between. CDR1 is SGHRS, CDR2 YFSETQ, per germline. DNA of the CDR3: TGCGCCAGCAGCCCGCCCCTTGAAGTGACAGGAAGCCAAGAGACCCAGTACTTC. The encoded protein is CASSPPLEVTGSQETQYF. Supplemented by reference TRBV5-1 and TRBJ2-5, the full variable domain reads KAGVTQTPRYLIKTRGQQVTLSCSPISGHRSVSWYQQTPGQGLQFLFEYFSETQRNKGNFPGRFSGRQFSNSRSEMNVSTLELGDSALYLCASSPPLEVTGSQETQYFGPGTRLLVL.

The chain combines TRBV27 with TRBJ2-5; no reliable D call. Per the germline V gene, CDR1 is MNHEY and CDR2 is SMNVEV (reference sequence). V dropped 3 bases and J dropped 7 bases, with 9 bases sitting between them. The CDR3 consists of 12 residues. In DNA form, the CDR3 reads TGTGCCAGCAGTTTCCTAGAAGGGACCCAGTACTTC. This sequence encodes CASSFLEGTQYF.

The genes are TRBV5-6 and TRBJ2-7; TRBD2 might be the D (5 bases). The length of the CDR3 is 13 residues. The V gene's germline CDR1 is SGHDT and CDR2 YYEEEE. The V gene lost 3 bases and the J gene lost 3 bases, with 10 bases spanning the gap. CDR3 sequence reads: CASSSGLNYEQYF. DNA for the CDR3: TGTGCCAGCAGCTCCGGACTCAACTACGAGCAGTACTTC.

The chain joins TRBV19 to TRBJ2-1, with 7 bases identical to TRBD2. J was trimmed by 3 bases and V by 1 base; bases with no gene match: 6. The CDR3 totals 16 residues. CDR1 is LNHDA and CDR2 is SQIVND in the germline V gene (reference sequence). CDR3 DNA: TGTGCCAGTAGTATAGTACGGGACTACTACTACAATGAGCAGTTCTTC. Its protein product is CASSIVRDYYYNEQFF.

The rearrangement links TRBV20-1 to TRBJ2-7, with 11 bases lining up with TRBD2. Germline V lookup: CDR1 DFQATT, CDR2 SNEGSKA (reference sequence). Trimming cost V 5 bases and J 3 bases; bases outside gene matches: 12. The CDR3 loop spans 16 amino acids. CDR3 nucleotides: TGCAGTGCTCCCACCCCCTCCGGGACTAGCGGCTACGAGCAGTACTTC. This codes for CSAPTPSGTSGYEQYF.

The chain carries TRBV2 and TRBJ2-2, with 10 positions matching TRBD2. This CDR3 comprises 17 residues. The V segment lost 4 bases and the J segment 5 bases; nucleotides outside the gene matches: 10. The V gene's germline CDR1 is SNHLY and CDR2 FYNNEI. CDR3 sequence reads: CASSGLKREGLTGELFF. CDR3 nucleotide sequence: TGTGCCAGCAGTGGTTTAAAGCGGGAGGGTTTGACCGGGGAGCTGTTTTTT.

The chain has TRBV20-1 and TRBJ2-3; D perhaps matches TRBD2 (5 bases). V was cut by 5 bases and J by 0 bases, with 9 bases left in between. Looked up from germline, CDR1 is DFQATT and CDR2 is SNEGSKA (reference sequence). This CDR3 is 13 amino acids long. CDR3 nucleotides: TGCAGTGCTGGGAGAGTAAGCACAGATACGCAGTATTTT. As protein: CSAGRVSTDTQYF.

Ten or more counts support this clonotype. The chain couples TRBV12-3 or TRBV12-4 to TRBJ1-1; perhaps TRBD1 as D (5 bases). Trimming took 3 bases from V and 3 from J, leaving 8 bases between them. The CDR3 runs to 13 residues. In nucleotides, the CDR3 is TGTGCCAGCAGTTTGCAGGGAGACACTGAAGCTTTCTTT. Its protein product is CASSLQGDTEAFF.

The chain links TRBV20-1 to TRBJ2-7; D is possibly TRBD1 (5 bases). Trimming took off 3 bases at V and 2 bases at J, with 11 bases between the two ends. Looked up from germline, CDR1 is DFQATT and CDR2 is SNEGSKA (reference sequence). The CDR3 consists of 13 residues. CDR3 residues: CSASAVRAYEQYF. The CDR3 DNA is TGCAGTGCTAGTGCGGTCAGGGCCTACGAGCAGTACTTC.

In this sample, this clonotype turned up a few times. The J gene is TRBJ2-7, the V gene TRBV29-1; 8 positions agree with TRBD1. After removal of 6 bases from V and 3 bases from J, the junction contained 4 bases not matched to a gene. Per germline, CDR1 SQVTM and CDR2 ANQGSEA. The CDR3 extends over 12 amino acids. CDR3 region: CSVQTGDYEQYF. For the CDR3, the DNA is TGCAGCGTACAGACAGGGGACTACGAGCAGTACTTC.